This T cell receptor (beta chain) was documented in a study of blood T cell repertoires in COVID-19. About the research overall: Whether acute or convalescent, the COVID-19 samples came from the United States, Italy and Spain. The cDNA or gDNA used as material had been derived from T cells, B-cell-depleted T cells, or PBMCs.

The trim removed 4 bases at V and 5 bases at J, leaving 14 bases unmatched. This CDR3 has 17 amino acids. Germline CDR1 reads SGHAT; CDR2 reads FQNNGV. In the source study's methods: The authors estimated nucleated cell counts from reference gene primer amplification. Method: immunoSEQ multiplex PCR; TCRdb's copy keeps in-frame clones and lacks some. V and J calls and clone size follow that table, whereas D and trimming were derived from the DNA. The sample yields some 190,000 clones, 88% seen once. The sample consisted of peripheral blood. The receptor was isolated from a human donor in a cohort sampled during active COVID-19. The genes are TRBV11-2 and TRBJ2-5, with 9 bases matching TRBD1. The CDR3 DNA reads as TGTGCCAGCAGCTCTCTCTCCCGGACAGGGGCAAGGGAGACCCAGTACTTC. Translation: CASSSLSRTGARETQYF.